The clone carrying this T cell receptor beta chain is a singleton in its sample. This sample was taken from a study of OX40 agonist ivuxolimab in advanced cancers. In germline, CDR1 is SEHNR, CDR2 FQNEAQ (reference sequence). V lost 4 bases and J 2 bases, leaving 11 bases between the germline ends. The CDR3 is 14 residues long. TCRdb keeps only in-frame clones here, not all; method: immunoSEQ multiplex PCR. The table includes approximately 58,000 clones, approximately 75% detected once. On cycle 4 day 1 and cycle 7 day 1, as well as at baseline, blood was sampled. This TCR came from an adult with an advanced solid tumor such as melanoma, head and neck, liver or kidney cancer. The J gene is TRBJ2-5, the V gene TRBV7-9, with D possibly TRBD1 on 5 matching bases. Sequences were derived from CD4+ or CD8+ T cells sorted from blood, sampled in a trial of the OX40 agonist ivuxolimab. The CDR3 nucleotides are TGTGCCAGCAGCTCCGGACACCTACAAGAGACCCAGTACTTC. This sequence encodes CASSSGHLQETQYF.